The 20 T cell receptor beta chains below come from one sample, sequenced in a study of blood T cells in healthy people across ages. A sample-barcoded 5' primer and a J-beta primer mix were used in a second PCR of roughly 6 to 12 cycles. TCRdb reprocessed the 5' RACE reads via MiXCR and lists one record per CDR3 protein. The table shows around 990,000 distinct CDR3 sequences, with roughly a quarter occurring only once. Separately, the same data were catalogued under a study of T cells of mothers and their children.

The sample consisted of blood. These receptors originate from a girl aged 2-10 years in good health.

This clonotype appeared a few times. The chain has TRBV7-2 and TRBJ2-3; D is unresolved. Trimming took off 4 bases at V and 3 bases at J, with 11 bases between the two ends. Germline V lookup: CDR1 SGHTA, CDR2 FQGNSA. CDR3 length equals 14 residues. CDR3 DNA: TGTGCCAGCAGCTCAATCCTAGGTACAGATACGCAGTATTTT. It encodes CASSSILGTDTQYF.

This clonotype has only a few counts. The chain links TRBV12-5 to TRBJ2-7, with TRBD1 matching over 8 bases. This CDR3 region has 16 residues. The ends lost 6 bases at V and 2 bases at J; junction bases unmatched: 12. Germline V gene lookup returns CDR1 LGHNT and CDR2 FRNRAP. Here the CDR3 reads CASGLTWTGSPYEQYF. As DNA, the CDR3 is TGTGCTAGTGGCTTGACGTGGACAGGGTCCCCCTACGAGCAGTACTTC.

The V call is TRBV5-1, the J call TRBJ1-1; 7 bases match TRBD1. The ends lost 4 bases at V and 1 base at J; junction bases unmatched: 7. The germline gives CDR1 SGHRS, CDR2 YFSETQ. The CDR3 loop spans 15 amino acids. DNA for the CDR3: TGCGCCAGCAGCCCTCTGACAGGGTCGAACACTGAAGCTTTCTTT. Translated: CASSPLTGSNTEAFF.

This clonotype occurred once. V and J are TRBV10-3 and TRBJ1-1; D unclear. Trimming removed 5 bases from V and 3 bases from J, with 10 bases in between. The germline gives CDR1 ENHRY, CDR2 SYGVKD. The CDR3 covers 13 residues. CDR3: CAISNGDHTEAFF. The CDR3 DNA reads as TGTGCCATCAGTAACGGGGATCACACTGAAGCTTTCTTT.

This clonotype occurred a few times. The chain is built from TRBV9 and TRBJ1-4; 7 nucleotides agree with TRBD1. The ends lost 4 bases at V and 6 bases at J; junction bases unmatched: 6. Germline CDR1 and CDR2: SGDLS and YYNGEE. The CDR3 extends over 14 amino acids. The CDR3 loop reads CASSFGRGDEKLFF. For the CDR3, the DNA is TGTGCCAGCAGCTTCGGCAGGGGGGATGAAAAACTGTTTTTT.

There are many counts of this clonotype. The chain's CDR3 is CSVIGNEQFF. The CDR3 DNA reads TGCAGCGTTATAGGCAATGAGCAGTTCTTC. The V gene is TRBV29-1, the J gene TRBJ2-1; no firm D call. Trimming removed 5 bases from V and 6 bases from J, with 5 bases in between. Germline values: CDR1 SQVTM, CDR2 ANQGSEA. The CDR3 has 10 amino acids.

This chain joins TRBV12-3 or TRBV12-4 and TRBJ2-3, with D perhaps matching TRBD1 or TRBD2 (5 bases each). The CDR3 has 13 amino acids. The germline V and J ends were trimmed by 4 bases and 6 bases, with 11 bases remaining between them. This chain's CDR3 is CASSWYWGDTQYF. The CDR3 coding sequence is TGTGCCAGCAGTTGGTACTGGGGGGATACGCAGTATTTT.

The chain carries TRBV25-1 and TRBJ1-2; possibly TRBD1 for D (6 bases). V was pared by 2 bases and J by 8 bases, with 12 bases between. The CDR3 loop spans 13 amino acids. CDR1 and CDR2 from the germline V gene are MGHDK and SYGVNS. For the CDR3, the DNA is TGTGCCAGCAGTGAAACCGGGGGCGGGGGCTACACCTTC. It is translated as CASSETGGGGYTF.

This chain's CDR3 is CASSQPSNVLTF. CDR3 sequence (DNA): TGCGCCAGCAGCCAACCGTCCAACGTCCTGACTTTC. The rearrangement links TRBV4-1 to TRBJ2-6; D is undetermined. V lost 2 bases and J 8 bases, leaving 4 bases between the germline ends. Germline lookup yields CDR1 MGHRA and CDR2 YSYEKL. There are 12 residues in the CDR3.

This clonotype has a handful of counts. The J gene is TRBJ2-5, the V gene TRBV20-1; no clear D. Trimming took off 3 bases at V and 1 base at J, with 15 bases between the two ends. Germline lookup yields CDR1 DFQATT and CDR2 SNEGSKA (reference sequence). The CDR3 consists of 15 residues. The CDR3 DNA follows: TGCAGTGCTAGGGACCCCCGAGTCCCCCAAGAGACCCAGTACTTC. As protein: CSARDPRVPQETQYF.

CDR3 sequence: CASSEGTGITYEQYF. The CDR3 region has the DNA TGTGCCAGCAGTGAAGGGACAGGGATCACCTACGAGCAGTACTTC. The V gene is TRBV6-1, the J gene TRBJ2-7; 8 bases fit TRBD1. The CDR3 runs to 15 residues. J lost 2 bases, V lost 1 base, and 4 bases had no gene match. The germline V gene has CDR1 MNHNS and CDR2 SASEGT.

This clonotype showed up just a few times. The V gene is TRBV29-1, the J gene TRBJ2-3; D is perhaps TRBD2 (7 bases). Germline lookup yields CDR1 SQVTM and CDR2 ANQGSEA. Deletions cut 4 bases from V and 2 bases from J, with 13 bases between. CDR3 length: 14 amino acids. The CDR3 here is CSVGGAGATDTQYF. The CDR3 region has the DNA TGCAGCGTTGGGGGGGCGGGAGCCACAGATACGCAGTATTTT.

This clonotype has more than one count but fewer than ten. V is TRBV12-3 or TRBV12-4 and J is TRBJ2-5; tentatively, D is TRBD1 (6 bases). CDR3 length: 14 amino acids. V lost 3 bases and J 5 bases, leaving 13 bases between the germline ends. CDR3 in amino acids: CASSFWGRLETQYF. CDR3 bases: TGTGCCAGCAGTTTTTGGGGGCGCTTGGAGACCCAGTACTTC.

The V call is TRBV29-1, the J call TRBJ1-2, with D tentatively TRBD1 (5 bases). This CDR3 is built from 11 residues. The V gene lost 4 bases and the J gene lost 8 bases, with 11 bases spanning the gap. Germline V gives CDR1 SQVTM, CDR2 ANQGSEA. CDR3 sequence (DNA): TGCAGCGTTGGCAGGGACGAAGGCTACACCTTC. Translation gives CSVGRDEGYTF. Looking up the rest from reference TRBV29-1 and TRBJ1-2 gives the full variable domain: SAVISQKPSRDICQRGTSLTIQCQVDSQVTMMFWYRQQPGQSLTLIATANQGSEATYESGFVIDKFPISRPNLTFSTLTVSNMSPEDSSIYLCSVGRDEGYTFGSGTRLTVV.

This clonotype was detected a few times. The chain has TRBV29-1 and TRBJ2-5; D is possibly TRBD1 or TRBD2 (7 bases each). With the DNA end fitting TRBJ2-7 better, the J assignment may be wrong. The CDR3 runs to 14 residues. Germline V gene data show CDR1 as SQVTM and CDR2 as ANQGSEA. The chain's CDR3 is CSVSDRQGGYEQYF. The CDR3 bases are TGCAGCGTGTCCGATCGACAGGGAGGGTACGAGCAGTACTTC.

The chain recombines TRBV29-1 with TRBJ2-3; D not certain. Trimming pared 3 bases from V and 0 bases from J, leaving 4 bases between. CDR1 and CDR2 from the germline V gene are SQVTM and ANQGSEA. The CDR3 contains 12 residues. Here the CDR3 DNA reads TGCAGCGTTGACCCCAGCACAGATACGCAGTATTTT. It yields the protein CSVDPSTDTQYF.

This sequence joins TRBV20-1 and TRBJ2-5; no reliable D call. The DNA end is a closer match to TRBJ2-7, so the J assignment may be wrong. Per the germline V gene, CDR1 is DFQATT and CDR2 is SNEGSKA (reference sequence). The CDR3 has 11 amino acids. This CDR3 is CSALSGYEQYF. As DNA, the CDR3 is TGCAGTGCTCTGTCGGGCTACGAGCAGTACTTC.

A few counts support this clonotype. This chain uses TRBV11-2 with TRBJ2-5, with 16 bases lining up with TRBD2. CDR1 and CDR2 from the germline V gene are SGHAT and FQNNGV. This CDR3 is 14 amino acids long. The V and J ends lost 3 bases and 11 bases, in that order; junction bases with no gene match: 3. The CDR3 nucleotides read TGTGCCAGCAGCTTTCCGGGACTAGCGGGAGGGCAGTACTTC. Amino acid sequence: CASSFPGLAGGQYF. Full variable domain (missing parts from reference TRBV11-2 and TRBJ2-5): EAGVAQSPRYKIIEKRQSVAFWCNPISGHATLYWYQQILGQGPKLLIQFQNNGVVDDSQLPKDRFSAERLKGVDSTLKIQPAKLEDSAVYLCASSFPGLAGGQYFGPGTRLLVL.

The V and J genes are TRBV6-5 and TRBJ2-5; possibly TRBD2 for D (9 bases). The J call may be wrong; the DNA end is better matched by TRBJ2-1. This CDR3 region has 17 residues. Germline CDR1 is MNHEY and CDR2 is SVGAGI. The CDR3 DNA reads TGTGCCAGCAGTTGGACAGGGATGACTAGCGGATACAATGAGCAGTTCTTC. The encoded protein is CASSWTGMTSGYNEQFF.

The chain links TRBV3-1 to TRBJ2-5; D gene ambiguous. Germline V CDR1 and CDR2: LGHDT, YNNKEL (reference sequence). V shed 10 bases and J shed 5 bases, with 23 bases lying between them. This CDR3 is 15 amino acids long. CDR3 DNA sequence: TGTGCCACAGAATCGACCGACCTAACCGTTGAGACCCAGTACTTC. This codes for CATESTDLTVETQYF.